These 23 T cell receptor beta chains came from one sample sequenced in a study of CD8+CD57+ T cells in acquired aplastic anemia. Sequencing involved patients with CD8+CD57+ cell expansion previously shown by flow cytometry. Genomic DNA was employed as the template in profiling TCR beta VDJ and CDR3. TCRdb re-analysed the reads in MiXCR, keeping a single row per CDR3 protein. Of about 120,000 distinct CDR3 sequences detected, 50% to 60% appear once; the ten largest clones hold roughly 28%. Sequencing was done on a sample of sorted CD4+, CD8+, or CD8+CD57+ T cells (not recorded which) from PBMCs. Receptors originate from a human donor with aplastic anemia.

This clonotype was detected a few times. Relative to the germline gene, one junction end is altered; a read error may explain this. The J gene is TRBJ1-1, the V gene TRBV6-1; TRBD1 agrees at 9 bases. The CDR3 consists of 13 residues. Germline loops: CDR1 MNHNS, CDR2 SASEGT. CDR3 DNA: TGTGCAAGCAAACAGGGGGCGAACACTGAAGCTTTCTTT. Its protein is CASKQGANTEAFF.

This clonotype has a count of ten or more. V usage is TRBV29-1 and J usage is TRBJ2-5, with TRBD1 matching over 8 bases. In germline, CDR1 is SQVTM, CDR2 ANQGSEA. This CDR3 region has 13 residues. The trim removed 6 bases at V and 0 bases at J, leaving 3 bases unmatched. Here the CDR3 DNA reads TGCAGCGTAACGGACAGGGACCAAGAGACCCAGTACTTC. This codes for CSVTDRDQETQYF. Supplemented by reference TRBV29-1 and TRBJ2-5, the full variable domain reads SAVISQKPSRDICQRGTSLTIQCQVDSQVTMMFWYRQQPGQSLTLIATANQGSEATYESGFVIDKFPISRPNLTFSTLTVSNMSPEDSSIYLCSVTDRDQETQYFGPGTRLLVL.

This clonotype was observed once. This sequence joins TRBV19 and TRBJ1-6; 7 bases fit TRBD1. Germline trimming cut 6 bases from V and 7 bases from J; bases unmatched to any gene: 6. The CDR3 totals 14 residues. CDR1 is LNHDA, CDR2 SQIVND, per germline (reference sequence). The CDR3 protein is CASSPTGTNSPLHF. In nucleotides, the CDR3 is TGTGCCAGTAGCCCGACAGGGACCAATTCACCCCTCCACTTT.

The chain recombines TRBV15 with TRBJ1-1, with 8 bases matching TRBD1. Germline values: CDR1 LNHNV, CDR2 YYDKDF (reference sequence). This CDR3 region has 16 residues. The junction had 7 bases not matched to a gene; V was cut back by 0 bases and J by 4 bases. CDR3 residues: CATSREPGGSFTEAFF. In DNA form, the CDR3 reads TGTGCCACCAGCAGAGAACCAGGGGGCAGTTTCACTGAAGCTTTCTTT.

The chain is built from TRBV20-1 and TRBJ2-7; 10 bases fit TRBD2. Trimming at V came to 0 bases and at J to 1 base, leaving 9 bases not matched to a gene. Per germline, CDR1 DFQATT and CDR2 SNEGSKA (reference sequence). This CDR3 has 17 amino acids. The CDR3 is CSARDPLAGEASYEQYF. In DNA, the CDR3 is TGCAGTGCTAGAGATCCGCTAGCGGGAGAGGCGTCCTACGAGCAGTACTTC.

This rearrangement joins TRBV4-1 to TRBJ1-2; D not resolved. This CDR3 is built from 14 residues. V was pared by 4 bases and J by 4 bases, with 13 bases between. CDR1 is MGHRA, CDR2 YSYEKL, per germline. The DNA of the CDR3 is TGCGCCAGCAGCCCTGGACCAACTTTCTATGGCTACACCTTC. Protein: CASSPGPTFYGYTF.

The J gene is TRBJ2-5, the V gene TRBV3-1, with 12 positions matching TRBD2. This CDR3 is built from 17 residues. V was pared by 1 base and J by 5 bases, with 8 bases of the junction left unmatched. Looked up from germline, CDR1 is LGHDT and CDR2 is YNNKEL (reference sequence). This CDR3 reads CASSQGVLAGGQETQYF. The CDR3 DNA follows: TGTGCCAGCAGCCAAGGTGTACTAGCGGGGGGTCAGGAGACCCAGTACTTC.

The chain carries TRBV20-1 and TRBJ1-1, with D hard to call. CDR3 length equals 13 residues. Germline V gene data show CDR1 as DFQATT and CDR2 as SNEGSKA (reference sequence). Trimming pared 0 bases from V and 2 bases from J, leaving 7 bases between. In DNA, the CDR3 is TGCAGTGCTAGAGACAACAGAAACACTGAAGCTTTCTTT. Amino acid sequence: CSARDNRNTEAFF.

The chain uses TRBV25-1 and TRBJ2-7; D may be TRBD1 (6 bases). This CDR3 has 13 amino acids. V shed 3 bases and J shed 6 bases, with 12 bases lying between them. The germline V gene has CDR1 MGHDK and CDR2 SYGVNS. Here the CDR3 reads CASSDPTGSEQYF. CDR3 bases: TGTGCCAGCAGTGACCCCACAGGGAGCGAGCAGTACTTC.

This chain links TRBV25-1 with TRBJ2-7; D remains unclear. V shed 6 bases and J shed 1 base, with 10 bases lying between them. CDR1 MGHDK and CDR2 SYGVNS come from the germline V gene. This CDR3 has 13 amino acids. The CDR3 protein is CASRPSESYEQYF. For the CDR3, the DNA is TGTGCCAGCAGACCATCTGAATCCTACGAGCAGTACTTC.

The CDR3 bases are TGCGCCAGCAGCCAAGTCGCAGGATTGGGCGAGCAGTACTTC. Residues: CASSQVAGLGEQYF. The chain uses TRBV4-1 and TRBJ2-7; no reliable D call. The germline CDR1 and CDR2 sequences are MGHRA and YSYEKL. Trimming took off 1 base at V and 6 bases at J, with 13 bases between the two ends. This CDR3 is 14 amino acids long.

This clonotype has only a few counts. The rearrangement links TRBV24-1 to TRBJ2-1, with D maybe TRBD1 (6 bases). Trimming pared 5 bases from V and 4 bases from J, leaving 17 bases between. The CDR3 consists of 16 residues. CDR1 and CDR2 from the germline V gene are KGHDR and SFDVKD. For the CDR3, the DNA is TGTGCCACCAGTGGCATACAGGGAAATGGTTACAATGAGCAGTTCTTC. Translated: CATSGIQGNGYNEQFF.

The table lists this clonotype with a few counts. V usage is TRBV19 and J usage is TRBJ2-7; maybe TRBD2 (7 bases). V was trimmed by 5 bases and J by 2 bases, leaving 13 bases between them. CDR1 is LNHDA, CDR2 SQIVND, per germline (reference sequence). The CDR3 has 14 residues. CDR3 sequence: CASSGGGAAYEQYF. As DNA, the CDR3 is TGTGCCAGTAGTGGTGGGGGGGCAGCCTACGAGCAGTACTTC.

The chain joins TRBV25-1 to TRBJ1-2, with a weak D call TRBD1 (6 bases). Deletions cut 5 bases from V and 4 bases from J, with 17 bases between. CDR1 MGHDK and CDR2 SYGVNS come from the germline V gene. CDR3 length: 15 amino acids. In DNA form, the CDR3 reads TGTGCCAGCAGTTTGGCGGGGGCGCGAGGCTATGGCTACACCTTC. This sequence encodes CASSLAGARGYGYTF.

This clonotype has ten or more counts. The V call is TRBV3-1, the J call TRBJ2-7; D unclear. V lost 0 bases and J lost 6, with 9 bases in between. The CDR3 is 13 residues long. Germline CDR1 and CDR2: LGHDT and YNNKEL (reference sequence). CDR3 coding DNA: TGTGCCAGCAGCCAAGATAACATCCCCGAGCAGTACTTC. It translates to CASSQDNIPEQYF.

This clonotype was counted once. The gene calls are TRBV7-8 and TRBJ1-5, with unresolved D. In germline, CDR1 is SGHVS, CDR2 FQNEAQ. Trimming cost V 1 base and J 3 bases, with 7 bases left between them. This CDR3 contains 14 residues. In DNA, the CDR3 is TGTGCCAGCAGCTTAGTTGGGATCAATCAGCCCCAGCATTTT. Its translation is CASSLVGINQPQHF.

CDR3 DNA: TGTGCCAGCAGCTTGGCCGGTACCGTATATTCACCCCTCCACTTT. Translated: CASSLAGTVYSPLHF. The chain is built from TRBV5-6 and TRBJ1-6; D is unclear. Germline values: CDR1 SGHDT, CDR2 YYEEEE. CDR3 length: 15 amino acids. V lost 0 bases and J 8 bases, leaving 12 bases between the germline ends.

This clonotype was observed a few times. This chain links TRBV7-2 with TRBJ2-3; D is perhaps TRBD1 (6 bases). This CDR3 spans 13 amino acids. The germline V gene has CDR1 SGHTA and CDR2 FQGNSA. The V gene lost 3 bases and the J gene lost 4 bases, with 8 bases spanning the gap. Here the CDR3 reads CASSFGQSDTQYF. DNA for the CDR3: TGTGCCAGCAGCTTTGGACAGTCAGATACGCAGTATTTT.

This chain joins TRBV7-2 and TRBJ1-1; the match to TRBD1 covers 7 bases. Germline lookup yields CDR1 SGHTA and CDR2 FQGNSA. Trimming took 3 bases from V and 3 from J; bases not matched to a gene: 4. This CDR3 contains 14 residues. The CDR3 spells CASSFPGQYTEAFF. The CDR3 DNA sequence: TGTGCCAGCAGCTTTCCGGGACAGTACACTGAAGCTTTCTTT.

V is TRBV12-3 or TRBV12-4 and J is TRBJ1-4; D call uncertain. This CDR3 is built from 11 residues. V lost 7 bases, J lost 8 bases, and 8 bases lay in between. The chain's CDR3 is CASNTGEKLFF. The CDR3 nucleotides are TGTGCCAGCAATACCGGGGAAAAACTGTTTTTT.

This clonotype has just a few counts. The J gene is TRBJ2-7, the V gene TRBV2, with no clear D. The CDR3 covers 13 residues. CDR1 is SNHLY and CDR2 is FYNNEI in the germline V gene. The V gene lost 8 bases and the J gene lost 3 bases, with 14 bases spanning the gap. The CDR3 reads CASRATFNYEQYF. The CDR3, as DNA: TGTGCCAGCCGGGCCACCTTCAACTACGAGCAGTACTTC.

This chain uses TRBV19 with TRBJ2-2; a possible D gene is TRBD2 (6 bases). V lost 4 bases and J 4 bases, leaving 7 bases between the germline ends. The CDR3 loop spans 13 amino acids. CDR1 is LNHDA, CDR2 SQIVND, per germline (reference sequence). The CDR3 DNA reads as TGTGCCAGTAGTACGGGACTCACCGGGGAGCTGTTTTTT. Residues: CASSTGLTGELFF.

The chain carries TRBV19 and TRBJ1-1; no firm D call. The CDR3 is 15 amino acids. Germline CDR1 and CDR2: LNHDA and SQIVND (reference sequence). V was cut by 7 bases and J by 0 bases, with 15 bases left in between. This CDR3 reads CASTINRRMNTEAFF. The CDR3, as DNA: TGTGCCAGTACCATAAACAGACGGATGAACACTGAAGCTTTCTTT.